This T cell receptor beta chain appears in the sequencing data of a study of T-cell memory formation after mild COVID-19. Study findings and constraints: There was no confirmation that second-wave clones peaking on day 37 were SARS-CoV-2 specific. Cross-reactive memory seemingly joined, as some responding clones were found in pre-infection memory.

This clonotype was seen more than once but under ten times. Its antigen is currently unknown. Germline values: CDR1 SEHNR, CDR2 FQNEAQ (reference sequence). The CDR3 consists of 13 residues. Trimming took off 6 bases at V and 4 bases at J, with 10 bases between the two ends. From 5'RACE with constant-segment primers came TCR alpha and TCR beta cDNA libraries that carried sample barcodes and UMIs. One entry per CDR3 protein, called by TCRdb with MiXCR from the 5' RACE reads. The sample carries over 350,000 distinct CDR3 sequences, approximately 25% recorded once. Material: PBMCs or a T cell subset sorted from them (not recorded which). This receptor was obtained from an adult woman who had mild COVID-19 (a few samples of this study predate the infection). Cell type and time point are not known. V is TRBV7-9 and J is TRBJ2-1; D might be TRBD1 (6 bases). CDR3 region: CASRAGVYNEQFF. In DNA, the CDR3 is TGTGCCAGCAGAGCAGGGGTTTACAATGAGCAGTTCTTC.